This entry concerns a single T cell receptor (beta chain). Its antigen is currently unknown. The rectum was sampled with one to two pinch biopsies at colonoscopy. The CDR3 is 15 amino acids. V was pared by 3 bases and J by 3 bases, with 14 bases between. The germline gives CDR1 LGHNA, CDR2 YNFKEQ. This sample was taken from a study of pediatric ulcerative colitis. Study-wide results and caveats: Rectal pinch biopsies may include blood-derived T cells. In rectum, acute severe colitis had expanded clones and less diversity.

Sequencing was at survey level. Only in-frame clones appear in the TCRdb table, and some are missing; sequencing was by immunoSEQ multiplex PCR. This table holds 40,000 to 55,000 clones, about 79% found once. The chain has TRBV4-2 and TRBJ2-5, with a possible D match to TRBD2 (7 bases). This receptor was identified in a girl aged 10 to 17 with moderate ulcerative colitis. The source material was gut tissue. CDR3 nucleotides: TGTGCCAGCAGCCAGGGGGGGGCCCGGGAAGAGACCCAGTACTTC. Its translation: CASSQGGAREETQYF.